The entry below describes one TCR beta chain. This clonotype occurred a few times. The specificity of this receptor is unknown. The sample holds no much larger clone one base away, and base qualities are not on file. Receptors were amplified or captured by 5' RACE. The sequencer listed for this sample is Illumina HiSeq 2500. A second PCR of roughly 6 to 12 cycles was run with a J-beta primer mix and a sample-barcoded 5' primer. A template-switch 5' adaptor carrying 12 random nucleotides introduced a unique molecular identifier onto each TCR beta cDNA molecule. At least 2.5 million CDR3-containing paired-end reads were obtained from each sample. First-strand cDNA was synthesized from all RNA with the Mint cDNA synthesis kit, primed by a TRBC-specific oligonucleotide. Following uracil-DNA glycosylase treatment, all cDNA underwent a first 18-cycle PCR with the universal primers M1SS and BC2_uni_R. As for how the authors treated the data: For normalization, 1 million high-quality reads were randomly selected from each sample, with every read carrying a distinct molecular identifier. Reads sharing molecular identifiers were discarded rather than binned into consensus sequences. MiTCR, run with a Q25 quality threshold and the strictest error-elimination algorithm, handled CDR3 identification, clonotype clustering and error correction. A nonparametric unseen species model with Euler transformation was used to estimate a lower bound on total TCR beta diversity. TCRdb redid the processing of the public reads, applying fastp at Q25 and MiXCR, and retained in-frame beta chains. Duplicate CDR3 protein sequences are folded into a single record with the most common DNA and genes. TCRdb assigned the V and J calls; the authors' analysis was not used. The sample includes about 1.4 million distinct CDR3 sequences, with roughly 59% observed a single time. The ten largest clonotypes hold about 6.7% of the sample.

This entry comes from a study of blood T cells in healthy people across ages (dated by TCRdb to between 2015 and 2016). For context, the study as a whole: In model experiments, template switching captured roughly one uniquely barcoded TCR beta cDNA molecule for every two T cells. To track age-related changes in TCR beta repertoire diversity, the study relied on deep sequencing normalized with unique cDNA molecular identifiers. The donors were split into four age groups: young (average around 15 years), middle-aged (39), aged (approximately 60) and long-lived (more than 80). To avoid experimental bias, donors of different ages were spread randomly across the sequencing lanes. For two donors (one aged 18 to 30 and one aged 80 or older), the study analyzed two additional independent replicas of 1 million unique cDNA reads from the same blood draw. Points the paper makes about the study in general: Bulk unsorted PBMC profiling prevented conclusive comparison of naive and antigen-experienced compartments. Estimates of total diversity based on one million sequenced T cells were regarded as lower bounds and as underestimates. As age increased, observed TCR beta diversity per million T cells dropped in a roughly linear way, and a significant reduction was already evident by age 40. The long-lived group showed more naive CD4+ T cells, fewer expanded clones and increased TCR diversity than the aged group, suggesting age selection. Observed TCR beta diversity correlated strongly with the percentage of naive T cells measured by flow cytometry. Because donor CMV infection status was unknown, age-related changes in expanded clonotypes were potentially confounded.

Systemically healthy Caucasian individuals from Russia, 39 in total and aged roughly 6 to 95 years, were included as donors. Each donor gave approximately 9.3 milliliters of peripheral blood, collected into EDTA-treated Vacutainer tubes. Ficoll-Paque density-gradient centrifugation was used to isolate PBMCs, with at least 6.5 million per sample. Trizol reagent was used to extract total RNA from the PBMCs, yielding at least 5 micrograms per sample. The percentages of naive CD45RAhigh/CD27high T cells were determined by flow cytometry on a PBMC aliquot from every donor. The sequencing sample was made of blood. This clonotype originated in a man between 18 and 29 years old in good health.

The CDR3 amino acid sequence is: CASSQDFSGATNYGYTF. The bases are TGTGCCAGCAGCCAAGATTTTTCGGGGGCTACCAACTATGGCTACACCTTC. The chain is encoded by TRBV4-2 joined to TRBJ1-2; tentative D gene TRBD1, with 6 bases matching. As encoded in the germline V gene, CDR1 is LGHNA while CDR2 is YNFKEQ. Relative to germline, V is 0 bases shorter and J is 2 bases shorter, with 16 bases between their ends. CDR3 length: 17 amino acids, cysteine to phenylalanine. Kept here is only the CDR3 DNA, which spans 51 bases and is read in frame from base 1.